The 8 T cell receptor beta chains in this list originate from one sample, sequenced in a study of long-term antiretroviral therapy in people with HIV. Survey level was the resolution at which the v3.0 immunoSEQ assay ran. Using immunoSEQ multiplex PCR, the repertoire was profiled, and TCRdb retains in-frame clones only, with some absent. This sample has approximately 22,000 clones, with around four fifths found just once. This sample comprised unsorted PBMCs, obtained 1.9 years after starting antiretroviral therapy. These receptors all come from a woman aged 45-65 years with HIV.

This clone was found a few times. Here the CDR3 DNA reads TGTGCCAGCAATGACGCGACAGAAGCTTTCTTT. This sequence encodes CASNDATEAFF. The gene calls are TRBV7-6 and TRBJ1-1, with no clear D. This CDR3 has 11 residues. CDR1 is SGHVS and CDR2 is FNYEAQ in the germline V gene. Trimming cost V 7 bases and J 8 bases, with 11 bases left between them.

The gene calls are TRBV27 and TRBJ1-5; TRBD1 is a possible D gene (5 bases). The ends were cut back, 6 bases at V and 6 bases at J, with 18 bases in the middle. This CDR3 region has 15 residues. Per germline, CDR1 MNHEY and CDR2 SMNVEV (reference sequence). The CDR3 sequence is CASSRTYKEPQPQHF. For the CDR3, the DNA is TGTGCCAGCAGCCGGACATACAAAGAGCCTCAGCCCCAGCATTTT.

The V call is TRBV5-4, the J call TRBJ2-7; 11 bases match TRBD1. The CDR3 covers 14 residues. Germline V gene sequence: CDR1 SGHNT, CDR2 YYREEE (reference sequence). Unmatched junction bases numbered 4, after V lost 2 bases and J lost 6 bases. The CDR3 loop reads CASSLGTGGREQYF. The CDR3, as DNA: TGTGCCAGCAGCTTAGGGACAGGGGGGCGCGAGCAGTACTTC.

CDR3 DNA: TGTGCCAGTAGCCGCCCGACTAGGCAGCGCATGAATGAGCAGTTCTTC. This encodes CASSRPTRQRMNEQFF. This chain joins TRBV19 and TRBJ2-1; tentatively, D is TRBD2 (6 bases). Germline-derived CDR1 and CDR2 are LNHDA and SQIVND (reference sequence). The CDR3 runs 16 residues. V dropped 6 bases and J dropped 7 bases, with 22 bases sitting between them.

The V call is TRBV5-1, the J call TRBJ2-3; TRBD2 agrees at 13 bases. CDR3 length equals 23 residues. V lost 0 bases, J lost 1 base, and 20 bases stayed unmatched. Germline V gene data show CDR1 as SGHRS and CDR2 as YFSETQ. CDR3: CASSLVDRAAALAGGRGTDTQYF. In DNA, the CDR3 is TGCGCCAGCAGCTTGGTGGACAGGGCCGCCGCACTAGCGGGGGGGCGAGGCACAGATACGCAGTATTTT.

This clone showed up just once. The rearrangement uses TRBV27 and TRBJ2-7; D may correspond to TRBD1 or TRBD2 (5 bases each). Trimming cost V 2 bases and J 4 bases, with 21 bases left between them. Germline CDR1 and CDR2: MNHEY and SMNVEV (reference sequence). The CDR3 is 17 amino acids. CDR3 bases: TGTGCCAGCAGTTTAACTCGACGACTCCGAGGGGTTTACGAGCAGTACTTC. Protein: CASSLTRRLRGVYEQYF.

The V gene is TRBV6-5, the J gene TRBJ1-2; no reliable D call. CDR3 length: 12 amino acids. Trimming shortened V by 5 bases and J by 0 bases, and 4 bases separated the two germline ends. From germline, CDR1 is MNHEY and CDR2 SVGAGI. CDR3 protein: CASSMANYGYTF. In nucleotides, the CDR3 is TGTGCCAGCAGTATGGCTAACTATGGCTACACCTTC.

This chain connects TRBV5-1 to TRBJ2-5; TRBD1 matches at 9 bases. Germline V gene sequence: CDR1 SGHRS, CDR2 YFSETQ. The V and J ends lost 0 bases and 0 bases, in that order; junction bases with no gene match: 0. This CDR3 has 15 amino acids. CDR3 coding DNA: TGCGCCAGCAGCTTGGGGGACAGGGACCAAGAGACCCAGTACTTC. It encodes CASSLGDRDQETQYF.